This T cell receptor beta chain was sequenced in a study of blood T cells in healthy people across ages. Total RNA amounts of at least 6 micrograms were extracted per sample. At least ten counts were recorded for this clonotype. Antigen unknown. Study observations and caveats: There were more naive CD4+ cells and higher diversity in long-lived donors than in aged donors.

V shed 7 bases and J shed 1 base, with 16 bases lying between them. Germline V CDR1 and CDR2: SQVTM, ANQGSEA. The CDR3 contains 14 residues. With a J-beta primer mix and a sample-barcoded 5' primer, a second PCR ran 7 to 11 cycles. Every molecule of cDNA carried a tag from a template-switch adaptor with 12 random nucleotides. Each CDR3 protein is one row after TCRdb ran MiXCR on the 5' RACE reads. The sample has about 930,000 distinct CDR3 sequences, almost 30% seen once. These data also formed part of another study, on T cells of mothers and their children. That paper states: Healthy Caucasian mothers, a few in number, and their six children were the donors.

Sequencing used blood. This receptor was identified in a woman aged 40-49 years in good health. The genes are TRBV29-1 and TRBJ2-5; no reliable D call. CDR3 sequence (DNA): TGCAGCGGTGTGGTCGACGCCCTCCAAGAGACCCAGTACTTC. This codes for CSGVVDALQETQYF.